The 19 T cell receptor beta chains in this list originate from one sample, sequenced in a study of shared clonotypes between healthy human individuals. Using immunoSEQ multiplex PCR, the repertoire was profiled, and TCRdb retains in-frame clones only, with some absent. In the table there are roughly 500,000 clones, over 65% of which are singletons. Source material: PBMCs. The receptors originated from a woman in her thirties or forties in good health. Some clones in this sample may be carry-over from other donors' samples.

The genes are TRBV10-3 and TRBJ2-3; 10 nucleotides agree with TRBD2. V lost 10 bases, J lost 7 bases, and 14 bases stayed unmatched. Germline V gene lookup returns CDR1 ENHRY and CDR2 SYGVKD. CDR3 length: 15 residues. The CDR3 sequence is CATQDAAGGHNTQYF. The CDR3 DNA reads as TGTGCCACCCAGGATGCAGCGGGAGGGCACAATACGCAGTATTTT.

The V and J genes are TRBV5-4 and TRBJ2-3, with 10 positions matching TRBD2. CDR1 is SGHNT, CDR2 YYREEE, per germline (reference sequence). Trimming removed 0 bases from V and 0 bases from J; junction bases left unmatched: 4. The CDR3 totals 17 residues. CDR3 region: CASSLAAGGPSTDTQYF. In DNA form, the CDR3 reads TGTGCCAGCAGCTTGGCAGCGGGAGGGCCTAGCACAGATACGCAGTATTTT.

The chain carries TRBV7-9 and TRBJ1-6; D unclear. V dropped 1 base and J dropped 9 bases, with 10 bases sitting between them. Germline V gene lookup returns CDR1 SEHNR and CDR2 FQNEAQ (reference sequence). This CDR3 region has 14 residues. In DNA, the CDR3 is TGTGCCAGCAGCTTAGGAGGAGCGGTTTCACCCCTCCACTTT. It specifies CASSLGGAVSPLHF.

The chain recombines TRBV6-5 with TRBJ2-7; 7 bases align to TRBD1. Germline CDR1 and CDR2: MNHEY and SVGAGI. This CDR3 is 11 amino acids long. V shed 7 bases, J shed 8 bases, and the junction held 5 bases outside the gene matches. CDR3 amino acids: CASIGDSKQYF. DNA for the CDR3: TGTGCCAGCATCGGGGACAGCAAGCAGTACTTC.

The CDR3 is CASSLSLSYEQYF. The CDR3 region has the DNA TGTGCCAGCAGCTTAAGTCTGAGCTACGAGCAGTACTTC. The chain is built from TRBV7-9 and TRBJ2-7; D uncertain. CDR3 length: 13 residues. V was cut by 2 bases and J by 3 bases, with 8 bases left in between. The germline V gene encodes CDR1 SEHNR and CDR2 FQNEAQ (reference sequence).

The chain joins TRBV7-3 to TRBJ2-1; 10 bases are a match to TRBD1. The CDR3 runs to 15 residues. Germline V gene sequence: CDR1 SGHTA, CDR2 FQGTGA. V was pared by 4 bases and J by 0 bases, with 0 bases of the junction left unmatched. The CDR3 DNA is TGTGCCAGCAGCTGGACAGGGGGCTCCTACAATGAGCAGTTCTTC. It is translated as CASSWTGGSYNEQFF.

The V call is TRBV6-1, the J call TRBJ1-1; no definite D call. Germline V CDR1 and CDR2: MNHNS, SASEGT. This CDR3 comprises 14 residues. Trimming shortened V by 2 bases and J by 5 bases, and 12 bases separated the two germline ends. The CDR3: CASSEWAWQTEAFF. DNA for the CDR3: TGTGCCAGCAGTGAATGGGCATGGCAGACTGAAGCTTTCTTT.

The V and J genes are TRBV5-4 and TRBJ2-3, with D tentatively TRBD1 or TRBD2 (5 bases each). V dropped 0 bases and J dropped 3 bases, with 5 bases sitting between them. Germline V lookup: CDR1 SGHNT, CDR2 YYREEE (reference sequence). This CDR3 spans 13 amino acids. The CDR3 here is CASSLGGTDTQYF. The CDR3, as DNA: TGTGCCAGCAGCTTGGGGGGGACAGATACGCAGTATTTT. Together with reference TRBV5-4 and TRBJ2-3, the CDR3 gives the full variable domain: ETGVTQSPTHLIKTRGQQVTLRCSSQSGHNTVSWYQQALGQGPQFIFQYYREEENGRGNFPPRFSGLQFPNYSSELNVNALELDDSALYLCASSLGGTDTQYFGPGTRLTVL.

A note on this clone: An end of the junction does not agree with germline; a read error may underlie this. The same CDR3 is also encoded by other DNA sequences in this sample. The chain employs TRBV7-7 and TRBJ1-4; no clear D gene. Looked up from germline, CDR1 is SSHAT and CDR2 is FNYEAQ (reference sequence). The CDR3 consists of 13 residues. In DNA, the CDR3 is TGTGCTAGCAGCTACCGGTTAAATGAAAAACTGTTTTTT. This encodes CASSYRLNEKLFF. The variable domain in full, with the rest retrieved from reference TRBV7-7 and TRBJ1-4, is GAGVSQSPRYKVTKRGQDVTLRCDPISSHATLYWYQQALGQGPEFLTYFNYEAQPDKSGLPSDRFSAERPEGSISTLTIQRTEQRDSAMYRCASSYRLNEKLFFGSGTQLSVL.

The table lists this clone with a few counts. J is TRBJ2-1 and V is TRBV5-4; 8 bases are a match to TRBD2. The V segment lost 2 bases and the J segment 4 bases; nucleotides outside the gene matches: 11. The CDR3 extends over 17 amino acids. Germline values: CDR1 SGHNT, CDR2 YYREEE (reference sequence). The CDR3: CASSFFAFASGYNEQFF. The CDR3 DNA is TGTGCCAGCAGCTTTTTTGCTTTCGCTAGCGGGTACAATGAGCAGTTCTTC.

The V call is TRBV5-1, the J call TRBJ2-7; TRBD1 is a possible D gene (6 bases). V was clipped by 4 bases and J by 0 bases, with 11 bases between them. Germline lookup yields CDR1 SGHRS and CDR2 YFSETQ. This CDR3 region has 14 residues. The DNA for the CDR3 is TGCGCCAGCAGCAAGGACAGCTACTCCTACGAGCAGTACTTC. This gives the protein CASSKDSYSYEQYF.

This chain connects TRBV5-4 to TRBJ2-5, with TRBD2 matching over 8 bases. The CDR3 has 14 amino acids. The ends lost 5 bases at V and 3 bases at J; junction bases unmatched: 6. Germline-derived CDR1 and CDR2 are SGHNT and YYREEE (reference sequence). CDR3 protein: CASSSGTREETQYF. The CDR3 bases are TGTGCCAGCAGTTCAGGGACTAGGGAAGAGACCCAGTACTTC.

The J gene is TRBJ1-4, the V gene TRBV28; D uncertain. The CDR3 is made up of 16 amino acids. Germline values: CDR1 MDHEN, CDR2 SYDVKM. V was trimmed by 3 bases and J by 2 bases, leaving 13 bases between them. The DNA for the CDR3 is TGTGCCAGCAGTTTCCCTGTGACTACGACTAATGAAAAACTGTTTTTT. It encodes CASSFPVTTTNEKLFF.

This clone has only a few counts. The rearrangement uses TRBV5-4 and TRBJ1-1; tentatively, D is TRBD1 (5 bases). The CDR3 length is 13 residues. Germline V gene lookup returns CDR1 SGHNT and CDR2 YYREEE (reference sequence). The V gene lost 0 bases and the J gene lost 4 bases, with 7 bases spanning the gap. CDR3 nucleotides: TGTGCCAGCAGCTTGGAACAGGCCACTGAAGCTTTCTTT. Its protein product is CASSLEQATEAFF.

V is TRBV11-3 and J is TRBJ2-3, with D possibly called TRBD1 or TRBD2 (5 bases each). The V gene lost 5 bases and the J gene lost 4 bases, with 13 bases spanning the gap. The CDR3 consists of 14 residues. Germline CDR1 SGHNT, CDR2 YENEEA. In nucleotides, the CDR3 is TGTGCCAGCAGCCCCCCCGGGGCCCCAGATACGCAGTATTTT. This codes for CASSPPGAPDTQYF.

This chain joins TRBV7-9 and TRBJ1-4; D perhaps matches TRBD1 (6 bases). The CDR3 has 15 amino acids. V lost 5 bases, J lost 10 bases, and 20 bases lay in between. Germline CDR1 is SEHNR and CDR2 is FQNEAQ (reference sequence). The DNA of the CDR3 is TGTGCCAGCAGCGAAATTTCAGGGGCCCAAGGAAAACTGTTTTTT. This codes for CASSEISGAQGKLFF.

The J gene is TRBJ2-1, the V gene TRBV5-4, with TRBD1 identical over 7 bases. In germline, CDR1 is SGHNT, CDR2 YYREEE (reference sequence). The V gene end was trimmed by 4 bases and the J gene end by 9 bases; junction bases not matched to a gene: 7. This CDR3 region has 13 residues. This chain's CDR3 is CASSLQQGSEQFF. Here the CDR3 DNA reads TGTGCCAGCAGCCTCCAACAGGGGTCTGAGCAGTTCTTC.

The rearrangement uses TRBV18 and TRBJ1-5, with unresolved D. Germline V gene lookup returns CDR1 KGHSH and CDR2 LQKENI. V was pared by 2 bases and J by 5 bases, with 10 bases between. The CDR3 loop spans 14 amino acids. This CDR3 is CASSPTEIDQPQHF. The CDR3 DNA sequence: TGTGCCAGCTCACCAACGGAGATCGATCAGCCCCAGCATTTT.

The CDR3 region has the DNA TGTGCCAGCAGTGACGACAGGGGGCTGTCTAATGAAAAACTGTTTTTT. It codes for CASSDDRGLSNEKLFF. The V and J genes are TRBV28 and TRBJ1-4; 10 bases agree with TRBD1. V lost 5 bases and J lost 3; bases outside the gene matches: 6. This CDR3 comprises 16 residues. Germline values: CDR1 MDHEN, CDR2 SYDVKM.